This T cell receptor beta chain was profiled in a study of CD8+CD57+ T cells in acquired aplastic anemia. Study-level findings and limits: Nearly 30 CD8+ CDR3 sequences were shared between patients and controls.

V was cut by 6 bases and J by 0 bases, with 21 bases left in between. The germline V gene has CDR1 MGHDK and CDR2 SYGVNS. The CDR3 length is 17 residues. Patients chosen for sequencing had shown CD8+CD57+ cell expansion by flow cytometry. A remark on this clonotype: Its antigen is not known.

Genomic DNA was employed as the template in profiling TCR beta VDJ and CDR3. MiXCR was run by TCRdb on the reads, yielding one entry per CDR3 protein. The table has about 200,000 distinct CDR3 sequences, less than 75% seen once. The material sequenced was sorted CD4+, CD8+, or CD8+CD57+ T cells (not recorded which) from PBMCs. The chain joins TRBV25-1 to TRBJ2-7; D is perhaps TRBD1 (5 bases). The receptor was derived from a human donor with aplastic anemia. DNA of the CDR3: TGTGCCAGCAGCGTGGCCGAGAGGTGGGGCAGCTCCTACGAGCAGTACTTC. Translating it yields CASSVAERWGSSYEQYF.